Shown below are 8 T cell receptor beta chains from a single sample sequenced in a study of PD-L1 blockade in urothelial cancer. Assay used: immunoSEQ multiplex PCR; TCRdb lists only in-frame clones, some missing. The data show some 60,000 clones, just over 85% seen once. The sequencing here drew on PBMCs, taken around atezolizumab (anti-PD-L1) treatment. The receptors originated from a middle-aged man with urothelial cancer.

This clone appeared a few times. The V gene is TRBV2, the J gene TRBJ1-2; 12 positions match TRBD1. V gave up 7 bases and J gave up 8 bases; unmatched junction bases: 5. CDR3 length: 13 residues. The germline V gene has CDR1 SNHLY and CDR2 FYNNEI. The CDR3 DNA reads as TGTGCCAGCAAGGGACAGGGGGCGTGGGGCTACACCTTC. Amino acids: CASKGQGAWGYTF.

This sequence joins TRBV6-1 and TRBJ2-5; 9 nucleotides line up with TRBD1. CDR3 size: 15 residues. The germline V gene encodes CDR1 MNHNS and CDR2 SASEGT. Trimming removed 8 bases from V and 5 bases from J; junction bases left unmatched: 12. Here the CDR3 reads CASGENRGRWETQYF. CDR3 DNA sequence: TGTGCCAGCGGAGAAAACAGGGGGCGCTGGGAGACCCAGTACTTC.

This clone was detected once. V and J are TRBV28 and TRBJ2-4; a weak D match, TRBD1 (5 bases). The CDR3 contains 12 residues. V lost 10 bases and J lost 9, with 16 bases in between. CDR1 MDHEN and CDR2 SYDVKM come from the germline V gene. The CDR3 DNA reads as TGTGCCACCCATGGGGCAGAAGTCATTCAGTACTTC. The encoded protein is CATHGAEVIQYF.

The chain joins TRBV7-3 to TRBJ2-5; 7 nucleotides match TRBD1. The J segment lost 5 bases and the V segment lost 7 bases, leaving 7 bases of the junction unmatched. Germline assignment: CDR1 SGHTA and CDR2 FQGTGA. The CDR3 totals 13 residues. Here the CDR3 reads CASTPTGWETQYF. CDR3 sequence (DNA): TGTGCCAGCACCCCGACAGGGTGGGAGACCCAGTACTTC. Full variable domain (missing parts from reference TRBV7-3 and TRBJ2-5): GAGVSQTPSNKVTEKGKYVELRCDPISGHTALYWYRQSLGQGPEFLIYFQGTGAADDSGLPNDRFFAVRPEGSVSTLKIQRTERGDSAVYLCASTPTGWETQYFGPGTRLLVL.

V and J are TRBV19 and TRBJ2-1, with 8 bases identical to TRBD2. V lost 5 bases to trimming and J lost 10 bases; unmatched junction nucleotides: 4. Looked up from germline, CDR1 is LNHDA and CDR2 is SQIVND (reference sequence). This CDR3 contains 12 residues. The CDR3 DNA sequence: TGTGCCAGTAGTGGACTAGCCAGGGAGCAGTTCTTC. Its protein is CASSGLAREQFF.

V gene TRBV9 combines with J gene TRBJ2-3, with 13 bases lining up with TRBD2. The CDR3 runs 18 residues. The V segment lost 4 bases and the J segment 6 bases; nucleotides outside the gene matches: 14. Germline CDR1 SGDLS, CDR2 YYNGEE. The CDR3 coding sequence is TGTGCCAGCAGCCCCCGGATGACTAGCGGGAGGATCTTCGATACGCAGTATTTT. Amino acid sequence: CASSPRMTSGRIFDTQYF.

The chain carries TRBV19 and TRBJ2-7; TRBD2 is a possible D gene (6 bases). CDR1 and CDR2 from the germline V gene are LNHDA and SQIVND (reference sequence). Trimming removed 4 bases at V and 3 bases at J, with 19 bases between. The CDR3 contains 16 residues. The CDR3 bases are TGTGCCAGTAGTACGCGGGCCGGGACTTTAGGCTACGAGCAGTACTTC. Protein sequence: CASSTRAGTLGYEQYF. Filled out from reference TRBV19 and TRBJ2-7, the complete variable domain reads DGGITQSPKYLFRKEGQNVTLSCEQNLNHDAMYWYRQDPGQGLRLIYYSQIVNDFQKGDIAEGYSVSREKKESFPLTVTSAQKNPTAFYLCASSTRAGTLGYEQYFGPGTRLTVT.

V usage is TRBV7-2 and J usage is TRBJ1-2; 11 bases match TRBD1. Germline trimming cut 5 bases from V and 7 bases from J; bases unmatched to any gene: 9. Per the germline V gene, CDR1 is SGHTA and CDR2 is FQGNSA. The CDR3 spans 15 residues. The CDR3 region has the DNA TGTGCCAGCAGCCCACAAGGACAGGGGGCGTCTGGCTACACCTTC. Residues: CASSPQGQGASGYTF.